This T cell receptor (beta chain) is from a study of T cell changes during pregnancy in multiple sclerosis (dated by TCRdb to about 2019). General notes on the study: In women with multiple sclerosis, the researchers looked at how the T cell repertoire shifted as pregnancy progressed.

Trimming costs V 4 bases and J 3 bases, and their ends lie 11 bases apart. Looking up the germline V gene (reference sequence) yields CDR1 SEHNR and CDR2 FQNEAQ. Including cysteine and phenylalanine, the CDR3 has 14 amino acids. Only the CDR3 portion is preserved as DNA: 42 bases, with reading frame beginning at the first base. Libraries were constructed by the immunoSEQ multiplex PCR assay. In TCRdb, the immuneACCESS table is reduced to in-frame sequences with V and J assigned. These tables do not hold every clone; where another copy was compared, an unresolved V gene accounts for under half, and the others remain unexplained. The sample table shows 35,000 to 50,000 clones, and roughly 89% are seen once. The biggest ten clones account for 0.67% of the sample. Turning to this clone: The antigen it recognizes is unknown. Within one base of it there is no much larger clone, and no base qualities were kept.

Recombination joined TRBV7-9 with TRBJ2-3; the D segment could be TRBD1, given 5 matching bases. This TCR was recovered from a female donor with multiple sclerosis, enrolled in a pregnancy study. The material was CD4+ T cells from peripheral blood mononuclear cells, obtained in the first trimester of pregnancy. CDR3 protein: CASSSDSPTDTQYF. The DNA sequence is given as TGTGCCAGCAGCTCAGACAGCCCGACAGATACGCAGTATTTT.